The rows below give T cell receptor beta chains drawn from one sample of a study of early T cells in non-severe SARS-CoV-2 infection. TCRdb reanalysed the 5' RACE reads using MiXCR and keeps one entry per CDR3 protein. This table holds about 56,000 distinct CDR3 sequences, more than 9% found once. The sequencing input was whole blood. The receptors here all came from an adult who was a healthcare worker with PCR-confirmed SARS-CoV-2 infection or an uninfected control (not recorded which). CDR3s include the opening cysteine and the closing phenylalanine or tryptophan.

v_call: TRBV7-9; cdr3_aa: CASSLPTGGEYF
v_call: TRBV7-8; cdr3_aa: CASSLVSDTQYF
v_call: TRBV5-1; cdr3_aa: CASSLATGFLTDTQYF
v_call: TRBV7-2; cdr3_aa: CASSFTAGAAYEQYF
v_call: TRBV3-1; cdr3_aa: CASSHGGSFGEKLFF
v_call: TRBV29-1; cdr3_aa: CSAYQALGGRGKNIQYF
v_call: TRBV30; cdr3_aa: CAWSVKTNYGYTF
v_call: TRBV7-2; cdr3_aa: CASSPTRDSYEQYF
v_call: TRBV20-1; cdr3_aa: CSARRSWSGRTGVTADTQYF
v_call: TRBV14; cdr3_aa: CASSQRRDIQETQYF
v_call: TRBV29-1; cdr3_aa: CSVIGQGSIYGYTF